These T cell receptor beta chains were read from a single sample in a study of graft-versus-host responses after intestinal transplantation. Produced via immunoSEQ multiplex PCR; TCRdb's table is partial and in-frame only. This sample has some 14,000 clones, with about two thirds found just once. The sample consisted of ileum tissue, taken 717 days after intestinal transplantation. The receptor set was obtained from a human patient who received an intestinal transplant, so some T cells may come from the graft donor. Both conserved end residues are part of each CDR3. The D gene is left open where the match is weak. Clone size is given for some rows only: seen once, a few or many times, or a class if the clone is expanded.

abundance: -
j_gene: TRBJ2-3
v_gene: TRBV28
len: 14
d_gene: -
CDR3nt: TGTGCCAGCAGTTTATTAGCCAGCACAGATACGCAGTATTTT
CDR3aa: CASSLLASTDTQYF

abundance: -
j_gene: TRBJ1-2
v_gene: TRBV15
len: 15
d_gene: -
CDR3nt: TGTGCCACCAGCAGAGATCTGGGGGGACGGTATGGCTACACCTTC
CDR3aa: CATSRDLGGRYGYTF

abundance: -
j_gene: TRBJ2-7
v_gene: TRBV4-3
len: 13
d_gene: -
CDR3nt: TGCGCCAGCAGCCCCGGGCCAGGGCGCGAGCAGTACTTC
CDR3aa: CASSPGPGREQYF

abundance: once
j_gene: TRBJ1-1
v_gene: TRBV9
len: 14
d_gene: -
CDR3nt: TGTGCCAGCGGGGCCCAACCCGGCCACACTGAAGCTTTCTTT
CDR3aa: CASGAQPGHTEAFF

abundance: few
j_gene: TRBJ1-2
v_gene: TRBV21-1
len: 13
d_gene: -
CDR3nt: TGTGCCAGCAGCAAAGACAGGGGCTATGGCTACACCTTC
CDR3aa: CASSKDRGYGYTF

abundance: medium-sized
j_gene: TRBJ2-4
v_gene: TRBV28
len: 14
d_gene: -
CDR3nt: -
CDR3aa: CASSSSTGLYIQYF

abundance: -
j_gene: TRBJ2-1
v_gene: TRBV5-1
len: 20
d_gene: -
CDR3nt: TGCGCCAGCAGCCGCCGTGGATGGGGATTAGCGTTAAGCTCCTACAATGAGCAGTTCTTC
CDR3aa: CASSRRGWGLALSSYNEQFF

abundance: -
j_gene: TRBJ2-6
v_gene: TRBV30
len: 14
d_gene: -
CDR3nt: TGTGCCTGGAGCCGCGGTTCAGGGGCCAACGTCCTGACTTTC
CDR3aa: CAWSRGSGANVLTF

abundance: -
j_gene: TRBJ2-7
v_gene: TRBV7-3
len: 15
d_gene: -
CDR3nt: TGTGCCAGCAGCTTCAGATCAGGGCGGTCCTACGAGCAGTACTTC
CDR3aa: CASSFRSGRSYEQYF

abundance: -
j_gene: TRBJ1-1
v_gene: TRBV9
len: 13
d_gene: TRBD1
CDR3nt: TGTGCCAGCAGCGCCAGACAGGGCACTGAAGCTTTCTTT
CDR3aa: CASSARQGTEAFF

abundance: -
j_gene: TRBJ2-7
v_gene: TRBV11-2
len: 13
d_gene: -
CDR3nt: TGTGCCAGCAGCTTAGCGGAGGGACACGAGCAGTACTTC
CDR3aa: CASSLAEGHEQYF

abundance: -
j_gene: TRBJ2-7
v_gene: TRBV7-9
len: 13
d_gene: TRBD2
CDR3nt: TGTGCCAGCTCGAAGCGGGGAACCTACGAGCAGTACTTC
CDR3aa: CASSKRGTYEQYF

abundance: -
j_gene: TRBJ2-4
v_gene: TRBV11-1
len: 18
d_gene: -
CDR3nt: TGTGCCAGCAGCTTAATAGGGAGGACAGGTCTAGCCAAAAACATTCAGTACTTC
CDR3aa: CASSLIGRTGLAKNIQYF

abundance: -
j_gene: TRBJ1-1
v_gene: TRBV28
len: 13
d_gene: TRBD1
CDR3nt: TGTGCCAGCAGTCGACAGGGAAGGGCTGAAGCTTTCTTT
CDR3aa: CASSRQGRAEAFF

abundance: -
j_gene: TRBJ1-3
v_gene: TRBV5-5
len: 19
d_gene: -
CDR3nt: TGTGCCAGCAGCTCGAGGACCCAAGACAGGCTTCGCTCTGGAAACACCATATATTTT
CDR3aa: CASSSRTQDRLRSGNTIYF

abundance: -
j_gene: TRBJ1-1
v_gene: TRBV4-1
len: 15
d_gene: TRBD1
CDR3nt: TGCGCCAGCAGCCGGACAGGGTCCCTGAACACTGAAGCTTTCTTT
CDR3aa: CASSRTGSLNTEAFF

abundance: -
j_gene: TRBJ2-2
v_gene: TRBV7-9
len: 13
d_gene: -
CDR3nt: TGTGCCAGCAGCCCCCAAGCGACCGGGGAGCTGTTTTTT
CDR3aa: CASSPQATGELFF

abundance: -
j_gene: TRBJ2-5
v_gene: TRBV7-9
len: 16
d_gene: TRBD2
CDR3nt: TGTGCCAGCAGCCCGATCGGGACTAGCGGGACCCAGGCCCAGTACTTC
CDR3aa: CASSPIGTSGTQAQYF

abundance: -
j_gene: TRBJ2-7
v_gene: TRBV5-6
len: 15
d_gene: TRBD1
CDR3nt: TGTGCCAGCAGCTTGGCGGACAGGGTGTCCTACGAGCAGTACTTC
CDR3aa: CASSLADRVSYEQYF

abundance: -
j_gene: TRBJ1-3
v_gene: TRBV28
len: 15
d_gene: -
CDR3nt: TGTGCCAGCCACGGGTGGGGGCTCTCTGGAAACACCATATATTTT
CDR3aa: CASHGWGLSGNTIYF

abundance: once
j_gene: TRBJ2-2
v_gene: TRBV6-1
len: 13
d_gene: -
CDR3nt: TGTGCCAGCAGACCACCCAACACCGGGGAGCTGTTTTTT
CDR3aa: CASRPPNTGELFF

abundance: -
j_gene: TRBJ1-1
v_gene: TRBV7-9
len: 17
d_gene: TRBD1
CDR3nt: TGTGCCAGCAGCCCTGACAGGGGGCGTAGTCGGAACACTGAAGCTTTCTTT
CDR3aa: CASSPDRGRSRNTEAFF

abundance: -
j_gene: TRBJ1-6
v_gene: TRBV7-9
len: 12
d_gene: -
CDR3nt: TGTGCCAGCGGGACGGAGCGGAAACCCCTCCACTTT
CDR3aa: CASGTERKPLHF

abundance: -
j_gene: TRBJ1-5
v_gene: TRBV5-5
len: 13
d_gene: -
CDR3nt: TGTGCCAGCAGCTTGGAGGGAAGGCAGCCCCAGCATTTT
CDR3aa: CASSLEGRQPQHF

abundance: -
j_gene: TRBJ1-6
v_gene: TRBV19
len: 14
d_gene: -
CDR3nt: TGTGCCAGTAGTATAGGGGACATAGGGTCACCCCTCCACTTT
CDR3aa: CASSIGDIGSPLHF

abundance: -
j_gene: TRBJ1-4
v_gene: TRBV5-1
len: 16
d_gene: -
CDR3nt: TGCGCCAGCAGCTTGGAGAGGCCGGGGACTAATGAAAAACTGTTTTTT
CDR3aa: CASSLERPGTNEKLFF

abundance: -
j_gene: TRBJ2-3
v_gene: TRBV6-5
len: 15
d_gene: -
CDR3nt: TGTGCCAGCAGGAGGACGGAACCCTCCACAGATACGCAGTATTTT
CDR3aa: CASRRTEPSTDTQYF

abundance: -
j_gene: TRBJ1-5
v_gene: TRBV19
len: 14
d_gene: -
CDR3nt: TGTGCCAGTTCGACAGGAATGGGCAATCAGCCCCAGCATTTT
CDR3aa: CASSTGMGNQPQHF

abundance: once
j_gene: TRBJ2-7
v_gene: TRBV29-1
len: 11
d_gene: TRBD2
CDR3nt: TGCAGCGGCGGACTAGCCTACGAGCAGTACTTC
CDR3aa: CSGGLAYEQYF

abundance: few
j_gene: TRBJ1-4
v_gene: TRBV6-1
len: 14
d_gene: -
CDR3nt: TGTGCCAGCAGTGAAGGACGGGATAATGAAAAACTGTTTTTT
CDR3aa: CASSEGRDNEKLFF

abundance: -
j_gene: TRBJ2-7
v_gene: TRBV27
len: 13
d_gene: TRBD2
CDR3nt: TGTGCCAGCAGCCCCCGGGGGGGCTACGAGCAGTACTTC
CDR3aa: CASSPRGGYEQYF

abundance: once
j_gene: TRBJ2-3
v_gene: TRBV7-8
len: 14
d_gene: -
CDR3nt: TGTGCCAGCAGCTTAGTGGGGGCGGCAGATACGCAGTATTTT
CDR3aa: CASSLVGAADTQYF

abundance: few
j_gene: TRBJ2-3
v_gene: TRBV7-2
len: 16
d_gene: TRBD2
CDR3nt: TGTGCCAGCAGCTTAACGGCCGGGGGGAGCACAGATACGCAGTATTTT
CDR3aa: CASSLTAGGSTDTQYF

abundance: -
j_gene: TRBJ2-7
v_gene: TRBV9
len: 14
d_gene: -
CDR3nt: TGTGCCAGCAGCGTGTCGGGAGACCCCTACGAGCAGTACTTC
CDR3aa: CASSVSGDPYEQYF

abundance: -
j_gene: TRBJ1-1
v_gene: TRBV6-6
len: 12
d_gene: -
CDR3nt: TGTGCCAGCAGTTGGCCAGGGACTGAAGCTTTCTTT
CDR3aa: CASSWPGTEAFF

abundance: -
j_gene: TRBJ2-6
v_gene: TRBV27
len: 17
d_gene: TRBD2
CDR3nt: TGTGCCAGCAGTTCGGGGACGGGAGGGTCTGGGGCCAACGTCCTGACTTTC
CDR3aa: CASSSGTGGSGANVLTF

abundance: -
j_gene: TRBJ1-5
v_gene: TRBV27
len: 15
d_gene: -
CDR3nt: TGTGCCAGCAGTTTACGCGCCGGTTTATATCAGCCCCAGCATTTT
CDR3aa: CASSLRAGLYQPQHF